This T cell receptor (beta chain) was recovered during a study of blood T cells in healthy people across ages. Across the study: Template-switching capture recovered about one barcoded beta molecule per two T cells.

This clonotype was counted only a few times. The CDR3 is 13 residues long. The junction had 4 bases not matched to a gene; V was cut back by 3 bases and J by 4 bases. The germline V gene encodes CDR1 SQVTM and CDR2 ANQGSEA. Through a sample-barcoded 5' primer and a J-beta primer mix, a second PCR was run for roughly 6 to 11 cycles. TCRdb re-called the 5' RACE reads with MiXCR, one entry per CDR3 protein. The table lists 800,000 or so distinct CDR3 sequences, approximately 67% of them singletons. Extraction yielded at least 6 micrograms of total RNA per sample. The sequence was collected from a man aged 25-40 years in good health. The chain recombines TRBV29-1 with TRBJ2-5, with TRBD1 matching 8 bases. The specimen was blood. The CDR3 nucleotides read TGCAGCGTTGAGAAGACAGGGGTAGAGACCCAGTACTTC. Residues: CSVEKTGVETQYF.